The clone carrying this T cell receptor beta chain was found once. This entry comes from a study of blood T cell repertoires in COVID-19. Sequenced by immunoSEQ multiplex PCR; TCRdb stores in-frame clones only, minus some. The data contain about 380,000 clones, 70% to 90% of them singletons. The sample was peripheral blood. This clonotype originated in a man aged 40-49 years with acute or convalescent COVID-19.

The CDR3 region has the DNA TGTGCCAGCAGCCAAGATACCGGGGTTTTCTATGGCTACACCTTC. Translating it yields CASSQDTGVFYGYTF. The chain recombines TRBV3-1 (or the pseudogene TRBV3-2) with TRBJ1-2; D is ambiguous. Germline loops: CDR1 LGHDT, CDR2 YNNKEL (reference sequence). Trimming took 0 bases from V and 4 from J, leaving 12 bases between them. This CDR3 has 15 residues.